This entry concerns a single TCR beta chain. The clone's antigen remains unknown. No clone much larger than this one lies a single base away; base qualities are absent. All of the isolated RNA was reverse transcribed with the High Capacity cDNA Reverse Transcription Kit, so expressed TCRB transcripts were sequenced. Deep immunoSEQ sequencing was applied to naive, central memory and regulatory T cell samples, giving an average of about 3.7 million total reads per sample. Sorted cells were lysed in RLT buffer, and RNA was extracted using DNase-treated RNeasy Micro or Mini kits according to cell number. Each cell subset was processed separately to prevent cross-contamination, with patient and healthy donor samples processed together. The immunoSEQ multiplex PCR was used to amplify TCRB sequences from cDNA, yielding 87-bp fragments that span the CDR3 region. Sequencing of the amplicons was performed on the Illumina HiSeq platform. As for the original processing: PCR bias was computationally corrected using synthetic template baselines, reads within Hamming distance 2 were collapsed, and singletons that could not be merged were discarded. Reads were aligned to IMGT to assign V, D and J genes, CDR3 length, and insertions or deletions at six rearrangement sites. Within each subset, clonotype counts were normalized to sorted cell number, after which true diversity and Gini coefficients were computed with the tcR R package. The overlap coefficient, calculated on TCRB nucleotide sequences, was used to quantify repertoire sharing. Out-of-frame TCRB sequences from naive cells were analyzed to stand in for the pre-selection repertoire. TCRdb retrieved this table from immuneACCESS and kept in-frame rearrangements only. Not all clones are present; in checked studies, unresolved V genes account for under half, and no reason is known for the remainder. V and J calls and clone size follow that table, whereas D and trimming were derived from the DNA. In this sample the table shows about 470,000 clones, 30% of which occur a single time. The ten biggest clones cover more than 0.055% of the sample.

This sample stems from a study of beta chain features in type 1 diabetes (dated by TCRdb to the late 2010s). In terms of the full investigation: No differences in mean age, gender distribution, total cell number or subset yield were found between patients and healthy donors. A total of some 100,000,000 sorted cells were examined across all samples, and a strong correlation was observed between cell number per subset and RNA yield. The study compared TCRB repertoires of sorted circulating CD4+ T cell subsets between recently diagnosed type 1 diabetes patients and matched healthy donors. Whereas all 30 or so donors provided naive and central memory subsets, regulatory and stem cell-like memory subsets were isolated from just 8 patients and about 8 healthy donors.

From each donor, a single peripheral blood sample of around 0.12 L on average was drawn into heparinised tubes. A BD FACSAria II and a panel including CD45RO, CCR7, CD25, CD127, CD95 and CD27 were used to sort naive, central memory, regulatory and stem cell-like memory CD4+ T cells. Every sorted population had a purity above 95%. PBMCs were separated immediately by Lymphoprep density gradient centrifugation and were stained directly, without being cultured. So that batch effects would be minimized, each experiment stained and sorted samples in pairs, pairing one healthy donor with one patient. Study-level results and caveats: Type 1 diabetes patients showed a moderate but significant shortening of TCRB CDR3 length in all four CD4+ subsets. At VDJ recombination sites, type 1 diabetes patients had fewer insertions and more deleted nucleotides, which implies abnormalities in thymic rearrangement. Naive, central memory and regulatory TCRB repertoires appeared to be more alike among patients than among healthy donors. Only small numbers of individuals were included in the HLA sub-analyses, which left unresolved whether HLA type had any influence on TCRB rearrangement. Shorter templates might be favored by PCR, yet because patient and control samples were amplified and corrected together, any such skew would affect both groups equally. Because cDNA rather than genomic DNA was sequenced, highly expressing activated cells could have been over-represented, although no difference in activation and CD3 levels was found between groups.

V is cut by 6 bases and J by 8 bases, and the space between the germline ends is 16 bases. CDR1 and CDR2 were assigned from the germline V gene as SQVTM and ANQGSEA. The CDR3 contains 12 residues, cysteine and phenylalanine counted. Only CDR3 DNA remains: 36 bases, in frame from the first base. The sequenced material came from naive CD4+ T cells from blood. The meaning of the sample's cell subset or site label: true naive CD4+ T cells. The sequence joins TRBV29-1 to TRBJ1-2; the D segment cannot be called with confidence. The sequence derives from a man younger than 35 in good health. The CDR3 amino acid sequence is: CSVATRGSGYTF. The DNA is TGCAGCGTCGCGACCCGAGGGAGCGGCTACACCTTC. The CDR3 plus the reference TRBV29-1 and TRBJ1-2 genes for the other parts give the full variable domain: SAVISQKPSRDICQRGTSLTIQCQVDSQVTMMFWYRQQPGQSLTLIATANQGSEATYESGFVIDKFPISRPNLTFSTLTVSNMSPEDSSIYLCSVATRGSGYTFGSGTRLTVV.